This TCR beta chain is from a study of read filtering for tumor transcriptome and immune sequencing. Turning to the study itself: Fewer than ten patients were R-ISS I, some 16 were R-ISS II, roughly 7 were R-ISS III. Whole-transcriptome libraries were prepared after DNase treatment.

Germline V CDR1 and CDR2: SGHAT, FQNNGV. This CDR3 contains 15 residues. From 300 to 450 ng of RNA, a library with molecular barcoded alpha/delta and beta/gamma adaptors was made. From the reads, TCRdb called clonotypes with MiXCR, one entry per CDR3 protein. The table includes 100,000 to 150,000 distinct CDR3 sequences, 13% detected once. At the time of active disease, bone marrow was collected from every patient. The sample holds many counts of this clonotype. A junction end diverges from the germline sequence, so it may reflect a read error. The chain joins TRBV11-2 to TRBJ2-7; 8 bases match TRBD2. The sequenced sample was a population of CD138-negative cells sorted from bone marrow. The source is a donor at least 40 years old with multiple myeloma. For the CDR3, the DNA is TGTGCCAGCAGCCGGGAGGGTAGCGGGACCTACGAGCAGTATTTC. Translating gives CASSREGSGTYEQYF.